Listed below are T cell receptor beta chains from one sample, sequenced in a study of OX40 agonist ivuxolimab in advanced cancers. The data were produced by immunoSEQ multiplex PCR, yet TCRdb's version contains in-frame clones alone and is incomplete. Of tens of thousands of clones listed, approximately 84% were seen once; the top ten hold approximately 1.3%. Material: CD4+ or CD8+ T cells sorted from blood, obtained in a trial of the OX40 agonist ivuxolimab. The receptors here all came from an adult with an advanced solid tumor such as melanoma, head and neck, liver or kidney cancer. The CDR3 runs from the conserved cysteine through the conserved F or W. D genes are given only for firm matches. Rows may omit the clone size; those that give it use once, few, many or a size class.

TRBV10-3	.	few	TRBJ2-5	TGTGCCATCAGTGACCTCACGGGGACCCAGTACTTC	CAISDLTGTQYF
TRBV9	TRBD2	.	TRBJ2-3	TGTGCCAGCAGCGTAGGGACTAGCGGGGCGCGTTACACAGATACGCAGTATTTT	CASSVGTSGARYTDTQYF
TRBV4-3	TRBD2	once	TRBJ2-7	TGCGCCAGCAGCCAAGAGGGAGGGGAAAACTACGAGCAGTACTTC	CASSQEGGENYEQYF
TRBV9	.	.	TRBJ2-3	TGTGCCAGCAGCCCCAGGGAGAGGGAGAGCACAGATACGCAGTATTTT	CASSPRERESTDTQYF
TRBV6-1	.	.	TRBJ1-1	TGTGCCAGCAGTGAAGCGAGGATGGGGGCTTTCTTT	CASSEARMGAFF
TRBV7-2	TRBD2	.	TRBJ2-1	TGTGCCAGCAGCTTGCGCCTCCTCGCGGGAGGTACGAATGAGCAGTTCTTC	CASSLRLLAGGTNEQFF
TRBV28	TRBD1	.	TRBJ2-2	TGTGCGGCAGCAGGACAGGTTAACACCGGGGAGCTGTTTTTT	CAAAGQVNTGELFF
TRBV14	.	.	TRBJ1-2	TGTGCCAGCAGCCATCTAAGGCAGGGGAATGGCTACACCTTC	CASSHLRQGNGYTF
TRBV13	TRBD1	.	TRBJ1-3	TGTGCCAGCAGCTTGAGGGGGCTTGGAAACACCATATATTTT	CASSLRGLGNTIYF
TRBV7-9	.	.	TRBJ2-2	TGTGCCAGCAGCTCGATGGCAGGGGCCGGGGAGCTGTTTTTT	CASSSMAGAGELFF
TRBV4-3	.	.	TRBJ2-1	TGCGCCAGCAGCCAAGACAGGGGTTCCTACAATGAGCAGTTCTTC	CASSQDRGSYNEQFF
TRBV10-3	TRBD2	once	TRBJ2-7	TGTGCCATCAGTGGGGGCGGGAGTTACCACGAGCAGTACTTC	CAISGGGSYHEQYF
TRBV28	TRBD1	.	TRBJ1-2	TGTGCCAGCAGTCTCCGACAGGGGAACCACATTTTCTATGGCTACACCTTC	CASSLRQGNHIFYGYTF
TRBV5-4	.	.	TRBJ1-1	TGTGCCAGCAGCTTGGCCCGTCGGGGGAGAGGCACTGAAGCTTTCTTT	CASSLARRGRGTEAFF
TRBV14	.	.	TRBJ2-2	TGTGCCAGCAGCCCTTCTGGTTTCGCACTCGGGGAGCTGTTTTTT	CASSPSGFALGELFF
TRBV28	TRBD1	.	TRBJ2-7	TGTGCCAGCAGTCTAGCGTTGACAGGGGGCAGCTACGAGCAGTACTTC	CASSLALTGGSYEQYF
TRBV4-1	TRBD1	.	TRBJ2-7	TGCGCCAGCAGCCGGGATCCGGGACAGGGGTCCTTAGAGCAGTACTTC	CASSRDPGQGSLEQYF
TRBV7-9	TRBD1	.	TRBJ1-4	TGTGCCAGCAGCTTCTCAGGGGGCGCGAATGAAAAACTGTTTTTT	CASSFSGGANEKLFF
TRBV5-4	.	once	TRBJ1-1	TGTGCCAGCAGTCCTATAACGGGGGGACGGAACACTGAAGCTTTCTTT	CASSPITGGRNTEAFF
TRBV6-5	TRBD2	.	TRBJ2-5	TGTGCCAGCAGTTCCCGGACTAGCGGGAGTGAGACCCAGTACTTC	CASSSRTSGSETQYF
TRBV9	.	.	TRBJ2-2	TGTGCCAGCAGCGTAATAGGCACGAACACCGGGGAGCTGTTTTTT	CASSVIGTNTGELFF
TRBV6-1	TRBD2	.	TRBJ2-1	TGTGCCAGCAGTGAAGTGAGAGGCAGGAGCGGGAGGGCCAATGAGCAGTTCTTC	CASSEVRGRSGRANEQFF
TRBV5-6	.	.	TRBJ1-3	TGTGCCAGCAGCGACTATACCTCTGGAAACACCATATATTTT	CASSDYTSGNTIYF
TRBV19	.	once	TRBJ1-2	TGTGCCAGTAATATGGCGGCAGGGGACAACTATGGCTACACCTTC	CASNMAAGDNYGYTF
TRBV5-5	.	.	TRBJ1-2	TGTGCCAGCAGCTTGGCCGCCGGGGTGGGTGACTATGGCTACACCTTC	CASSLAAGVGDYGYTF
TRBV7-2	.	once	TRBJ1-1	TGTGCCAGCAGCTTATCTGGATCCAACACTGAAGCTTTCTTT	CASSLSGSNTEAFF
TRBV11-2	.	.	TRBJ2-1	TGTGCCAGCAGCTTAGGACCACCCAATGAGCAGTTCTTC	CASSLGPPNEQFF
TRBV11-2	.	once	TRBJ2-7	TGTGCCAGCAGCCTAGGAGGGGACGTTTCCTACGAGCAGTACTTC	CASSLGGDVSYEQYF
TRBV5-4	TRBD1	once	TRBJ1-3	TGTGCCAGCAGCCGGCCAGGGGGCTTCGACACCATATATTTT	CASSRPGGFDTIYF
TRBV28	.	.	TRBJ1-3	TGTGCCAGCAGTCAAAGAGCAGGTACTGGAAACACCATATATTTT	CASSQRAGTGNTIYF
TRBV5-1	.	.	TRBJ2-3	TGCGCCAGCAGCTTGTTGCAGACCCTTAGCACAGATACGCAGTATTTT	CASSLLQTLSTDTQYF
TRBV11-3	TRBD1	.	TRBJ2-7	TGTGCCAGCAGCCACCGACAGGGTGGGAGCGAGCAGTACTTC	CASSHRQGGSEQYF
TRBV7-9	.	.	TRBJ1-1	TGTGCCAGCAGCCCAAACGGGATATCAGCTTTCTTT	CASSPNGISAFF
TRBV28	.	.	TRBJ2-7	TGTGCCAGCAGCCCCATTACCTTCTCCTACGAGCAGTACTTC	CASSPITFSYEQYF
TRBV5-1	TRBD1	.	TRBJ2-7	TGCGCCAGCAGCTTGGGGGTGACGGACAGGGTGAATGAGGACTTC	CASSLGVTDRVNEDF
TRBV7-2	.	.	TRBJ1-5	TGTGCCAGCAGCTTAGATATGAGGCAGCCCCAGCATTTT	CASSLDMRQPQHF
TRBV7-3	.	.	TRBJ2-2	TGTGCCAGCAGCATAACGGGCACCGGGGAGCTGTTTTTT	CASSITGTGELFF